A single sample is the source of the 30 T cell receptor beta chains below, sequenced in a study of OX40 agonist ivuxolimab in advanced cancers. Repertoires were generated with immunoSEQ multiplex PCR, while TCRdb's copy carries only in-frame clones and drops some. This sample has around 70,000 clones, with 85% to 95% found just once. Here the sequenced sample was CD4+ or CD8+ T cells sorted from blood, taken in a trial of the OX40 agonist ivuxolimab. The source is an adult with an advanced solid tumor such as melanoma, head and neck, liver or kidney cancer.

This sequence joins TRBV30 and TRBJ2-1, with 9 bases identical to TRBD1. J gave up 3 bases and V 8 bases, and 8 bases lay outside the gene matches. The CDR3 length is 14 residues. Germline CDR1 reads GTSNPN; CDR2 reads SVGIG (reference sequence). DNA for the CDR3: TGTGCCACCAACCCGGGACAGGGCTACAATGAGCAGTTCTTC. It encodes CATNPGQGYNEQFF.

The chain couples TRBV11-1 to TRBJ2-1; D is unclear. The V end lost 4 bases, the J end lost 8 bases, and 12 bases lay between the germline ends. CDR3 length: 13 residues. Germline V gives CDR1 SGHAT, CDR2 FQDESV (reference sequence). CDR3 protein: CASSSSTWDEQFF. CDR3 in DNA: TGTGCCAGCAGCTCCTCTACGTGGGATGAGCAGTTCTTC.

The rearrangement links TRBV6-6 to TRBJ2-5; 12 nucleotides align to TRBD2. V shed 8 bases, J shed 4 bases, and the junction held 2 bases outside the gene matches. This CDR3 is 13 amino acids long. The germline gives CDR1 MNHNY, CDR2 SVGAGI (reference sequence). The CDR3 DNA reads as TGTGCCAGCGGACTAGCGGGATCAGAGACCCAGTACTTC. It codes for CASGLAGSETQYF.

This chain uses TRBV28 with TRBJ2-7; no reliable D call. V was pared by 2 bases and J by 6 bases, with 8 bases between. The CDR3 consists of 12 residues. CDR1 is MDHEN, CDR2 SYDVKM, per germline. CDR3 loop: CASSLVFSEQYF. CDR3 sequence (DNA): TGTGCCAGCAGTTTAGTCTTTTCCGAGCAGTACTTC.

The genes are TRBV19 and TRBJ2-7; D is undetermined. The CDR3 sequence is 14 residues long. The V gene lost 1 base and the J gene lost 3 bases, with 10 bases spanning the gap. Germline lookup yields CDR1 LNHDA and CDR2 SQIVND (reference sequence). The CDR3 region has the DNA TGTGCCAGTAGTATAGCAGCCAGCTACTACGAGCAGTACTTC. It is translated as CASSIAASYYEQYF.

The table lists this clone with a count of one. The rearrangement links TRBV27 to TRBJ1-5, with 9 bases lining up with TRBD1. Germline-derived CDR1 and CDR2 are MNHEY and SMNVEV (reference sequence). V lost 6 bases, J lost 7 bases, and 4 bases stayed unmatched. The CDR3 loop spans 13 amino acids. CDR3 amino acids: CASSTGGRQPQHF. The CDR3 nucleotides are TGTGCCAGCAGCACAGGGGGCAGACAGCCCCAGCATTTT.

The chain carries TRBV6-4 and TRBJ2-2, with 7 bases fitting TRBD2. In germline, CDR1 is MRHNA, CDR2 SNTAGT. There are 16 residues in the CDR3. Trimming cost V 2 bases and J 3 bases; bases outside gene matches: 6. CDR3: CASSDVSGADTGELFF. The CDR3 region has the DNA TGTGCCAGCAGTGACGTGAGCGGGGCCGACACCGGGGAGCTGTTTTTT.

The J gene is TRBJ2-5, the V gene TRBV18; maybe TRBD2 (5 bases). V was clipped by 6 bases and J by 4 bases, with 9 bases between them. The CDR3 consists of 12 residues. Looked up from germline, CDR1 is KGHSH and CDR2 is LQKENI. The CDR3 loop is CASSGVTETQYF. In nucleotides, the CDR3 is TGTGCCAGCTCCGGGGTTACAGAGACCCAGTACTTC.

The chain is built from TRBV4-3 and TRBJ2-1; D gene uncertain. This CDR3 comprises 16 residues. Germline CDR1 LGHNA, CDR2 YSLEER. V was shortened by 1 base and J by 2 bases, with 12 bases between the two germline ends. The CDR3 reads CASSQVADPTYNEQFF. The CDR3, as DNA: TGCGCCAGCAGCCAAGTGGCAGACCCCACCTACAATGAGCAGTTCTTC.

The rearrangement joins TRBV7-9 to TRBJ1-1; D unresolved. CDR1 is SEHNR, CDR2 FQNEAQ, per germline (reference sequence). There are 16 residues in the CDR3. V was trimmed by 1 base and J by 2 bases, leaving 14 bases between them. The CDR3: CASSLVGGLPNTEAFF. The DNA of the CDR3 is TGTGCCAGCAGCTTAGTGGGAGGACTTCCCAACACTGAAGCTTTCTTT.

V is TRBV19 and J is TRBJ2-1; tentative D call: TRBD2 (6 bases). Per the germline V gene, CDR1 is LNHDA and CDR2 is SQIVND (reference sequence). The CDR3 totals 15 residues. Trimming shortened V by 6 bases and J by 0 bases, and 12 bases separated the two germline ends. CDR3 in amino acids: CASSLTGDSYNEQFF. The DNA for the CDR3 is TGTGCCAGTAGCTTAACGGGGGACTCCTACAATGAGCAGTTCTTC.

V and J are TRBV4-3 and TRBJ2-7; D is undetermined. Trimming shortened V by 1 base and J by 3 bases, and 7 bases separated the two germline ends. The CDR3 totals 13 residues. Germline assignment: CDR1 LGHNA and CDR2 YSLEER. CDR3 in amino acids: CASSQGTYYEQYF. In nucleotides, the CDR3 is TGCGCCAGCAGCCAAGGGACCTACTACGAGCAGTACTTC.

The V call is TRBV5-8, the J call TRBJ1-2; 9 bases align to TRBD1. CDR1 SGHTS and CDR2 YDEGEE come from the germline V gene. V gave up 2 bases and J gave up 7 bases; unmatched junction bases: 6. CDR3 length: 14 amino acids. CDR3 amino acids: CASSFRGQGIGYTF. CDR3 coding DNA: TGTGCCAGCAGCTTCAGGGGACAGGGAATTGGCTACACCTTC. Filled out from reference TRBV5-8 and TRBJ1-2, the complete variable domain reads EAGVTQSPTHLIKTRGQQATLRCSPISGHTSVYWYQQALGLGLQFLLWYDEGEERNRGNFPPRFSGRQFPNYSSELNVNALELEDSALYLCASSFRGQGIGYTFGSGTRLTVV.

The genes are TRBV7-3 and TRBJ2-3, with 9 bases fitting TRBD2. There are 15 residues in the CDR3. The germline V gene has CDR1 SGHTA and CDR2 FQGTGA. The J segment lost 5 bases and the V segment lost 2 bases, leaving 5 bases of the junction unmatched. Written as DNA, the CDR3 is TGTGCCAGCAGCTTAGCTAGCGGGGTAGAAGATACGCAGTATTTT. It yields the protein CASSLASGVEDTQYF. Full variable domain (outside the CDR3, taken from reference TRBV7-3 and TRBJ2-3): GAGVSQTPSNKVTEKGKYVELRCDPISGHTALYWYRQSLGQGPEFLIYFQGTGAADDSGLPNDRFFAVRPEGSVSTLKIQRTERGDSAVYLCASSLASGVEDTQYFGPGTRLTVL.

The chain has TRBV5-1 and TRBJ1-1, with D tentatively TRBD1 (6 bases). CDR3 length: 15 amino acids. The germline CDR1 and CDR2 sequences are SGHRS and YFSETQ. V dropped 3 bases and J dropped 8 bases, with 20 bases sitting between them. The CDR3, as DNA: TGCGCCAGCAGCTCCCGAGGGGGGGCCCCCGTCGAAGCTTTCTTT. Protein: CASSSRGGAPVEAFF.

The chain recombines TRBV27 with TRBJ2-1, with 7 bases aligning to TRBD1. The CDR3 spans 16 residues. The germline V gene encodes CDR1 MNHEY and CDR2 SMNVEV (reference sequence). Trimming cost V 8 bases and J 0 bases; bases outside gene matches: 10. The CDR3 protein is CASRLTGVSSYNEQFF. The DNA of the CDR3 is TGTGCCAGCCGACTCACAGGGGTCAGCTCCTACAATGAGCAGTTCTTC.

This CDR3 reads CSALQGSGELFF. DNA for the CDR3: TGCAGCGCGCTACAGGGGTCCGGGGAGCTGTTTTTT. This chain links TRBV29-1 with TRBJ2-2, with 7 bases lining up with TRBD1. The junction had 5 bases not matched to a gene; V was cut back by 7 bases and J by 6 bases. The CDR3 is 12 residues long. Germline V gene sequence: CDR1 SQVTM, CDR2 ANQGSEA.

The rearrangement uses TRBV7-9 and TRBJ2-7; D uncertain. The V end was cut by 4 bases, the J end by 0 bases, with 4 bases between. Germline CDR1 and CDR2: SEHNR and FQNEAQ (reference sequence). This CDR3 is 12 amino acids long. The CDR3 DNA is TGTGCCAGCAGCTCCATCTCCTACGAGCAGTACTTC. Its translation is CASSSISYEQYF. Complete variable domain (other parts from reference TRBV7-9 and TRBJ2-7): DTGVSQNPRHKITKRGQNVTFRCDPISEHNRLYWYRQTLGQGPEFLTYFQNEAQLEKSRLLSDRFSAERPKGSFSTLEIQRTEQGDSAMYLCASSSISYEQYFGPGTRLTVT.

This chain connects TRBV27 to TRBJ1-4; D perhaps matches TRBD1 (5 bases). Germline CDR1 reads MNHEY; CDR2 reads SMNVEV (reference sequence). Deletions cut 5 bases from V and 8 bases from J, with 18 bases between. CDR3 length: 15 amino acids. This CDR3 reads CASSVIGVRGEKLFF. CDR3 DNA sequence: TGTGCCAGCAGTGTAATAGGTGTAAGGGGCGAAAAACTGTTTTTT.

This chain connects TRBV6-4 to TRBJ2-1; possibly TRBD2 for D (5 bases). V lost 2 bases, J lost 9 bases, and 11 bases lay in between. The CDR3 loop spans 13 amino acids. The germline V gene encodes CDR1 MRHNA and CDR2 SNTAGT. The CDR3 is CASSDREWGEQFF. CDR3 DNA sequence: TGTGCCAGCAGTGACAGGGAGTGGGGTGAGCAGTTCTTC.

V usage is TRBV25-1 and J usage is TRBJ1-6, with D possibly matching TRBD1 (6 bases). The CDR3 is 15 amino acids. The ends were cut back, 1 base at V and 7 bases at J, with 11 bases in the middle. Per the germline V gene, CDR1 is MGHDK and CDR2 is SYGVNS. In DNA form, the CDR3 reads TGTGCCAGCAGTGAATTTGCAGGGGTGAATTCACCCCTCCACTTT. It codes for CASSEFAGVNSPLHF.

The V gene is TRBV14, the J gene TRBJ1-1; D gene unclear. Germline V gene lookup returns CDR1 SGHDN and CDR2 FVKESK. Trimming shortened V by 6 bases and J by 6 bases, and 11 bases separated the two germline ends. The CDR3 has 12 residues. The DNA of the CDR3 is TGTGCCAGCAGGCGAGGGCGTTCTGAAGCTTTCTTT. Its translation is CASRRGRSEAFF.

The chain employs TRBV7-8 and TRBJ2-3; D is unclear. This CDR3 is 16 amino acids long. Germline loops: CDR1 SGHVS, CDR2 FQNEAQ. V dropped 5 bases and J dropped 6 bases, with 21 bases sitting between them. The CDR3 here is CASSPSPEAPADTQYF. The CDR3 DNA follows: TGTGCCAGCAGCCCTTCACCTGAGGCCCCGGCGGATACGCAGTATTTT. The whole variable domain, remainder taken from reference TRBV7-8 and TRBJ2-3, is GAGVSQSPRYKVAKRGQDVALRCDPISGHVSLFWYQQALGQGPEFLTYFQNEAQLDKSGLPSDRFFAERPEGSVSTLKIQRTQQEDSAVYLCASSPSPEAPADTQYFGPGTRLTVL.

V gene TRBV30 combines with J gene TRBJ1-5, with D maybe TRBD1 (6 bases). Trimming took 3 bases from V and 2 from J, leaving 11 bases between them. Germline lookup yields CDR1 GTSNPN and CDR2 SVGIG (reference sequence). The CDR3 has 14 amino acids. CDR3 region: CAWSSGEGNQPQHF. CDR3 nucleotide sequence: TGTGCCTGGAGCTCAGGGGAGGGCAATCAGCCCCAGCATTTT.

This clone was observed a single time. The rearrangement uses TRBV4-3 and TRBJ2-7, with 10 bases matching TRBD2. V trimming: 0 bases; J trimming: 4 bases; junction bases outside the gene matches: 3. Germline-derived CDR1 and CDR2 are LGHNA and YSLEER. The CDR3 covers 15 residues. The CDR3 here is CASSQEHSGGYEQYF. CDR3 DNA: TGCGCCAGCAGCCAAGAGCATAGCGGGGGGTACGAGCAGTACTTC.

The J gene is TRBJ1-2, the V gene TRBV13, with D perhaps matching TRBD1 (5 bases). V was cut by 4 bases and J by 2 bases, with 8 bases left in between. The germline gives CDR1 PRHDT, CDR2 FYEKMQ (reference sequence). CDR3 length equals 13 residues. As DNA, the CDR3 is TGTGCCAGCAGCTCGACAGAAAACTATGGCTACACCTTC. Residues: CASSSTENYGYTF.

V and J are TRBV21-1 and TRBJ2-7. TRBV21-1 is listed as a pseudogene. This CDR3 comprises 12 residues. CDR3 nucleotides: TGTGCCAGCAGCAAAGGGGCCTACGAGCAGTACTTC. Translating gives CASSKGAYEQYF.

The chain couples TRBV4-3 to TRBJ2-7; D could derive from TRBD1 or TRBD2 (5 bases each). Trimming left V 1 base short and J 2 bases short, with 15 bases between. CDR1 is LGHNA, CDR2 YSLEER, per germline. This CDR3 comprises 16 residues. This CDR3 reads CASSQGGDGGAYEQYF. CDR3 DNA: TGCGCCAGCAGCCAAGGAGGGGACGGTGGGGCCTACGAGCAGTACTTC.

This clone was counted a single time. The chain is built from TRBV7-8 and TRBJ2-7, with 16 nucleotides matching TRBD2. The CDR3 length is 16 residues. V trimming: 1 base; J trimming: 4 bases; junction bases outside the gene matches: 1. The germline gives CDR1 SGHVS, CDR2 FQNEAQ. The CDR3 DNA is TGTGCCAGCAGCTTAGGGGGACTAGCGGGAGGGTACGAGCAGTACTTC. This gives the protein CASSLGGLAGGYEQYF.

This chain connects TRBV13 to TRBJ1-3; 9 bases fit TRBD1. The CDR3 spans 15 residues. V was clipped by 3 bases and J by 4 bases; unmatched bases: 4. CDR1 is PRHDT and CDR2 is FYEKMQ in the germline V gene (reference sequence). The CDR3 nucleotides are TGTGCCAGCAGCTTCGACAGGGGGACAGGAAACACCATATATTTT. Its translation is CASSFDRGTGNTIYF.